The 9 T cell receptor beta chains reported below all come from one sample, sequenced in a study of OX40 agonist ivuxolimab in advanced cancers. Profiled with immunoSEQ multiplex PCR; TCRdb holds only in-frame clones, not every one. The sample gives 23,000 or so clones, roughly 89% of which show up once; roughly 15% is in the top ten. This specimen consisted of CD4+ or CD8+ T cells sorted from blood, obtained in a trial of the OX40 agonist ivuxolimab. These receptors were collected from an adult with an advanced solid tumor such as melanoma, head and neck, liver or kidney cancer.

The DNA for the CDR3 is TGTGCCAGCAGTGCGGGCCTCACCTACGAGCAGTACTTC. Its protein is CASSAGLTYEQYF. J is TRBJ2-7 and V is TRBV2, with D uncertain. V was clipped by 4 bases and J by 2 bases, with 9 bases between them. The length of the CDR3 is 13 residues. Germline CDR1 reads SNHLY; CDR2 reads FYNNEI. Combining the CDR3 with reference TRBV2 and TRBJ2-7 gives the whole variable domain EPEVTQTPSHQVTQMGQEVILRCVPISNHLYFYWYRQILGQKVEFLVSFYNNEISEKSEIFDDQFSVERPDGSNFTLKIRSTKLEDSAMYFCASSAGLTYEQYFGPGTRLTVT.

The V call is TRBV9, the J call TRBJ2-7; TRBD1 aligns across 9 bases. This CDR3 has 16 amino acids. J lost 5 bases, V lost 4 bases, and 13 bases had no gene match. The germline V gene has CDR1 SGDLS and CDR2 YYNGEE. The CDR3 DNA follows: TGTGCCAGCAGCCTATCGACCGGGACAGGGAGTAACGAGCAGTACTTC. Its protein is CASSLSTGTGSNEQYF.

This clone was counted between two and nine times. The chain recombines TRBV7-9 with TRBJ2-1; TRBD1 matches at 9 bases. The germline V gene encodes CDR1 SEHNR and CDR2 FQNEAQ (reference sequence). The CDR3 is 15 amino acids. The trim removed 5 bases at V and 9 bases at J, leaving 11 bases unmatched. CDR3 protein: CASSPPGQGNGEQFF. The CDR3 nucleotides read TGTGCCAGCAGCCCCCCTGGACAGGGGAATGGTGAGCAGTTCTTC.

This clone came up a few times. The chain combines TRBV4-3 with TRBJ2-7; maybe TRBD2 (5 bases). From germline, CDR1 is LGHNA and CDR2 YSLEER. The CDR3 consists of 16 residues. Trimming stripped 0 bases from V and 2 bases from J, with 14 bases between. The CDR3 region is CASSQDWTPGAYEQYF. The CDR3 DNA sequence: TGCGCCAGCAGCCAAGATTGGACCCCCGGGGCCTACGAGCAGTACTTC.

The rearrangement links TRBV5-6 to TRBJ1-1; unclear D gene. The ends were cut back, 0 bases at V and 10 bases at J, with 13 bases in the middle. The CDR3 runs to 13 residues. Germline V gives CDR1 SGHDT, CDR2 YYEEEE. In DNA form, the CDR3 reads TGTGCCAGCAGCTTGGGGCAGACTCCCCGAGCTTTCTTT. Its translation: CASSLGQTPRAFF.

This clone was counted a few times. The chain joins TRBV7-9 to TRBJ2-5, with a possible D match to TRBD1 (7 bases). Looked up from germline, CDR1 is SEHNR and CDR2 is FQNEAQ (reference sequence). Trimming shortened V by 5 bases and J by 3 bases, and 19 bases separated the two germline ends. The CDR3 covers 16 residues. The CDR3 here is CASSPRTGGSEETQYF. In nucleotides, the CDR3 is TGTGCCAGCAGCCCTCGGACAGGAGGGTCGGAAGAGACCCAGTACTTC.

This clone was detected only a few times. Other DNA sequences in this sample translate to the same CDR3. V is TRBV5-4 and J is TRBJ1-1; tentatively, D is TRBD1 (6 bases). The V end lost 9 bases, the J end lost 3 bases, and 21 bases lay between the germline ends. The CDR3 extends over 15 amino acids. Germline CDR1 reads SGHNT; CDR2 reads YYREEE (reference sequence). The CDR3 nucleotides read TGTGCCACCAACGCCCCCGAACAGGGCCACACTGAAGCTTTCTTT. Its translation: CATNAPEQGHTEAFF.

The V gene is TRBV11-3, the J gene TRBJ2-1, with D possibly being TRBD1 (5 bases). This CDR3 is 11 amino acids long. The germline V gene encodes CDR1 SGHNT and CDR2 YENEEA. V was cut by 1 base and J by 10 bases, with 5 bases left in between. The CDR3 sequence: CASSLGQEQFF. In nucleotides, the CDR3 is TGTGCCAGCAGCTTAGGACAGGAGCAGTTCTTC.

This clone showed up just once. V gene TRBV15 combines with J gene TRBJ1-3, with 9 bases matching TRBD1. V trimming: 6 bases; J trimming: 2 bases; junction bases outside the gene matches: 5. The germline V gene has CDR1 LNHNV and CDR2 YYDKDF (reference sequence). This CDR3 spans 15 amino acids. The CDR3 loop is CATSTRDRAGNTIYF. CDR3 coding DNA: TGTGCCACCAGTACCAGGGACAGGGCTGGAAACACCATATATTTT.